This record concerns one TCR beta chain sequence. What it binds is not known. V lost 3 bases and J 4 bases, leaving 12 bases between the germline ends. The CDR3 covers 13 residues. Germline loops: CDR1 SQVTM, CDR2 ANQGSEA. TCR beta cDNA was reverse-transcribed from roughly 520 ng of total RNA. The reaction used a constant-region primer and ProtoScript II reverse transcriptase. TCR beta libraries came from three nested multiplex PCR rounds using slightly modified ARM-PCR. PCR rounds one and two used TRBV1-TRBV30 forward primers with a C-beta reverse primer for approximately 10 cycles each. TCRdb reprocessed the multiplex PCR reads with MiXCR, giving one entry per CDR3 protein. Among roughly 49,000 distinct CDR3 sequences listed, 65% to 80% were seen once. Extraction of RNA together with DNA used roughly 20-33 mg of unsorted bulk tissue. Five separate regions of each tumor underwent sampling. The data were taken from a study of tumor-infiltrating lymphocytes in primary liver carcinoma. Whole-study results and caveats: Roughly 7.5-24% of top clones, and no more, occurred in all five tumor regions.

V is TRBV29-1 and J is TRBJ1-2; TRBD1 might be the D (5 bases). Sequenced material: liver tumor tissue from sampling region 5. Noted subset: tumor region T5, tumor centre. The receptor was derived from a man aged 40-55 years with primary liver carcinoma and hepatitis B virus infection. The CDR3 reads CSVDTKGAYGYTF. The CDR3 nucleotides read TGCAGCGTTGATACGAAAGGGGCCTATGGCTACACCTTC.